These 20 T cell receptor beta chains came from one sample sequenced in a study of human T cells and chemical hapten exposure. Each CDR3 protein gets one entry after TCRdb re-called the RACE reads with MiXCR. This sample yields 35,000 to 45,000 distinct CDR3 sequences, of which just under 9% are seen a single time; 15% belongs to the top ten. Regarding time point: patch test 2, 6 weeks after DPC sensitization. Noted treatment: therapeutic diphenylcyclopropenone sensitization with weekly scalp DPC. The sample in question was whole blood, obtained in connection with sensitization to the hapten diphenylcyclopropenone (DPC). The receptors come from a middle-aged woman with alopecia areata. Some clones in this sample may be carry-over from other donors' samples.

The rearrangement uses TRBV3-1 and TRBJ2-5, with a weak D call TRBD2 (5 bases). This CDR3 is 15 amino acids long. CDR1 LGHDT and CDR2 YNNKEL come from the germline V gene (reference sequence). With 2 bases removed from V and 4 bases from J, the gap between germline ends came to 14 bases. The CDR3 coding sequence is TGTGCCAGCAGCCAACGAGGGTCCCGCCCAGAGACCCAGTACTTC. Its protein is CASSQRGSRPETQYF.

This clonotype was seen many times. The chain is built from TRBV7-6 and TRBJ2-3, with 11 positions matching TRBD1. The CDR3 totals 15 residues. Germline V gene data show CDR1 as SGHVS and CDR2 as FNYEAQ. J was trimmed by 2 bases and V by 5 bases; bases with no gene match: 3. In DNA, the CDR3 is TGTGCCAGCAGCCGGACAGGGGGCTTCACAGATACGCAGTATTTT. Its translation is CASSRTGGFTDTQYF.

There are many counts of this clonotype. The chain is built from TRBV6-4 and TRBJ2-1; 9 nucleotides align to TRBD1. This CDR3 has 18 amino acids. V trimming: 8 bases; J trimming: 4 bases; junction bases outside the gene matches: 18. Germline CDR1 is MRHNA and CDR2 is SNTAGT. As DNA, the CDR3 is TGTGCCAGCTCTACGGCGGCCACCGACAGGGGGGTTTACAATGAGCAGTTCTTC. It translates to CASSTAATDRGVYNEQFF.

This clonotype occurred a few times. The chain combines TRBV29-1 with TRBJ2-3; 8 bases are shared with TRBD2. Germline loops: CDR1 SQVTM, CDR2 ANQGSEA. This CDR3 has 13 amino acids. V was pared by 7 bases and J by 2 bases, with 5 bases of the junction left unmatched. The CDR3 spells CSALAGATDTQYF. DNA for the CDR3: TGCAGCGCCCTAGCGGGCGCCACAGATACGCAGTATTTT.

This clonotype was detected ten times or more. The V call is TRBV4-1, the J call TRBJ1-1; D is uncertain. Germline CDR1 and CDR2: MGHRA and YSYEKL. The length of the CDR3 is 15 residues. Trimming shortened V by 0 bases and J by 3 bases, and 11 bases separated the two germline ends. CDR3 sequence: CASSQEMVSDTEAFF. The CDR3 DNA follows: TGCGCCAGCAGCCAAGAAATGGTATCGGACACTGAAGCTTTCTTT.

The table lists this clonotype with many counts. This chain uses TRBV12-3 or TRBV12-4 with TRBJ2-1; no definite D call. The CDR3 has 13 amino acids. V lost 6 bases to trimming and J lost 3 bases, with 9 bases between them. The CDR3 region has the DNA TGTGCCAGCAGAGGAATGGACTACAATGAGCAGTTCTTC. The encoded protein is CASRGMDYNEQFF.

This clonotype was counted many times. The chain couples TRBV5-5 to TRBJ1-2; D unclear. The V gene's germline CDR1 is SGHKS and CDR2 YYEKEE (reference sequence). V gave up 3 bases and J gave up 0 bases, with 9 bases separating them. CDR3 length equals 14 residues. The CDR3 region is CASSYMLSNYGYTF. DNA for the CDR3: TGTGCCAGCAGCTACATGCTTTCTAACTATGGCTACACCTTC.

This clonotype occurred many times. The CDR3 region has the DNA TGTGCCAGCAGCGGGGGGGCGGTTACTAGCACAGATACGCAGTATTTT. Its protein product is CASSGGAVTSTDTQYF. This chain connects TRBV7-6 to TRBJ2-3; possibly TRBD2 for D (7 bases). This CDR3 comprises 16 residues. In germline, CDR1 is SGHVS, CDR2 FNYEAQ. V was shortened by 5 bases and J by 0 bases, with 15 bases between the two germline ends. Supplemented by reference TRBV7-6 and TRBJ2-3, the full variable domain reads GAGVSQSPRYKVTKRGQDVALRCDPISGHVSLYWYRQALGQGPEFLTYFNYEAQQDKSGLPNDRFSAERPEGSISTLTIQRTEQRDSAMYRCASSGGAVTSTDTQYFGPGTRLTVL.

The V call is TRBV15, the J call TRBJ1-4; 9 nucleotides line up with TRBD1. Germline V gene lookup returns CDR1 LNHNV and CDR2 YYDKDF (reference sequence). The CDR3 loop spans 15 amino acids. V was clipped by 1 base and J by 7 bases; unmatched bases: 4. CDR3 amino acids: CATSRGPTGGEKLFF. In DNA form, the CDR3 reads TGTGCCACCAGCAGAGGACCGACAGGGGGTGAAAAACTGTTTTTT.

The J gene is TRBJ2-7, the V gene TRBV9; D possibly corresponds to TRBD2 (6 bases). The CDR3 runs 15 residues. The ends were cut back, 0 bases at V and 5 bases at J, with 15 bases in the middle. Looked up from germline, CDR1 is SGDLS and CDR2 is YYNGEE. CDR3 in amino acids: CASSVEDYLYDEQYF. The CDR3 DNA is TGTGCCAGCAGCGTAGAGGACTACCTTTACGACGAGCAGTACTTC.

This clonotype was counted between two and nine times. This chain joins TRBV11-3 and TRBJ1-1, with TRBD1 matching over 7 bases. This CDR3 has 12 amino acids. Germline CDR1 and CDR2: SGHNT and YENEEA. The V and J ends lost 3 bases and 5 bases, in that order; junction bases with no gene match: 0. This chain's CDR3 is CASSLGQTEAFF. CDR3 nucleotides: TGTGCCAGCAGCTTGGGACAGACTGAAGCTTTCTTT.

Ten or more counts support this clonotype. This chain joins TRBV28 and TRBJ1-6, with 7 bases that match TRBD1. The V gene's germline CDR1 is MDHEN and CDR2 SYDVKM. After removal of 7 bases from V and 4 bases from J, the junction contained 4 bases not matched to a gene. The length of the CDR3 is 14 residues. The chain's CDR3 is CASKQGTYNSPLHF. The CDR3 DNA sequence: TGTGCCAGCAAACAGGGGACTTATAATTCACCCCTCCACTTT.

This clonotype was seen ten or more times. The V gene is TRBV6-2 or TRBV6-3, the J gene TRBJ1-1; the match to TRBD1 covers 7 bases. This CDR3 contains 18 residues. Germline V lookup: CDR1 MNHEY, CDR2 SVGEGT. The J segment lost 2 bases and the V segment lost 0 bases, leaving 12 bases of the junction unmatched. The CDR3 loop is CASSYSDLMGQLNTEAFF. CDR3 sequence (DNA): TGTGCCAGCAGTTACTCGGATTTAATGGGACAGTTAAACACTGAAGCTTTCTTT.

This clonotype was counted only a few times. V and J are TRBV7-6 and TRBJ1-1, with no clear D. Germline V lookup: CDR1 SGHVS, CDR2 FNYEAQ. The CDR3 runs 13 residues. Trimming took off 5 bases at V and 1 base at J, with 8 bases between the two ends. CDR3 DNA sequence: TGTGCCAGCAGCCAGGCGGAGAACACTGAAGCTTTCTTT. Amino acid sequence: CASSQAENTEAFF.

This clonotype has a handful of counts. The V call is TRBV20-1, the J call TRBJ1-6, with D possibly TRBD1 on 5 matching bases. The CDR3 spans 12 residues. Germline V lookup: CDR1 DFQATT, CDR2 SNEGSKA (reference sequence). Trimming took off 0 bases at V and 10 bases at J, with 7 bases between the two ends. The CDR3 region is CSARDWGSPLHF. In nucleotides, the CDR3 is TGCAGTGCTAGAGATTGGGGGTCACCCCTCCACTTT.

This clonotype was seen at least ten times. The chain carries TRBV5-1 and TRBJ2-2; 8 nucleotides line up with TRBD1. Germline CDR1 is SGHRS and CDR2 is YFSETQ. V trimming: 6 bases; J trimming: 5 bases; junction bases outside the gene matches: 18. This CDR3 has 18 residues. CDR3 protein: CASTVDRDHRGWTGELFF. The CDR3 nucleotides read TGCGCCAGCACCGTGGACAGGGACCACCGAGGCTGGACCGGGGAGCTGTTTTTT.

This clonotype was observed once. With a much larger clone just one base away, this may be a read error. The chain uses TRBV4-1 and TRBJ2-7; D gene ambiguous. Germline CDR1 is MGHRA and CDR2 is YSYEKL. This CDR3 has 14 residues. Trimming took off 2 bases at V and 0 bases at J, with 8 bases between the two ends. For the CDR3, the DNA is TGCGCCAGCAGCCAACCGAGTTACTCCTACGAGCAGTACTTC. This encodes CASSQPSYSYEQYF.

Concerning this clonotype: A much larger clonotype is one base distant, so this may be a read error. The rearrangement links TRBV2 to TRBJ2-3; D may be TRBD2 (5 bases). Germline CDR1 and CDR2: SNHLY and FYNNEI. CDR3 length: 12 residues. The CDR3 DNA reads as TGTGCCAACAGTGAACCGTCCGGGGTGCAGTATTTT. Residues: CANSEPSGVQYF.

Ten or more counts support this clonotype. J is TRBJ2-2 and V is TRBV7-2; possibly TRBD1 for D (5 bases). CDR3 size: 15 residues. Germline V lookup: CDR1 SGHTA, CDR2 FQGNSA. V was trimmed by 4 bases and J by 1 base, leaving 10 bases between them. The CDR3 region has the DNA TGTGCCAGCAGCTCCAGACAGATGAACACCGGGGAGCTGTTTTTT. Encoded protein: CASSSRQMNTGELFF.

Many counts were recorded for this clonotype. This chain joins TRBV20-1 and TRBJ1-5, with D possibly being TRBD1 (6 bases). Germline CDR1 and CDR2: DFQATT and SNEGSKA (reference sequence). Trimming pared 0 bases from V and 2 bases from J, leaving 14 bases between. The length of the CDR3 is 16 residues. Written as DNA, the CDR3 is TGCAGTGCTAGAGATTTCCTGGACAGTGGCAATCAGCCCCAGCATTTT. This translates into CSARDFLDSGNQPQHF.